The text below deals with one TCR beta chain. Its antigen remains unidentified. This sample was taken from a study of CD8+ T cells in alopecia areata. Study information: The percentage of affected scalp area served as the score of severity for treated patients.

Treatment: oral pan-JAK inhibitor, 5-10 mg twice daily. Individuals with alopecia areata gave both lesional scalp punch biopsies and peripheral blood for collection. The sequencing template was cDNA reverse transcribed from extracted RNA. This table comes from immunoSEQ multiplex PCR, and its TCRdb copy is limited to in-frame clones, with some not included. The data hold about 210,000 clones, with roughly 64% observed a single time. Study-wide results and caveats: Normal skin contains resident alphabeta T cells, and these are also sequenced in scalp samples. Many expanded lesional clones persisted in scalp and blood during tofacitinib.

This specimen was CD4+ T cells sorted from blood, taken at week 4, from a patient treated with tofacitinib. The TCR sequence derives from a human donor with alopecia areata.

This CDR3 is CASSYSQDPYEQYF. In DNA, the CDR3 is TGTGCCAGCAGTTACTCACAGGACCCCTACGAGCAGTACTTC. V gene TRBV6-5 combines with J gene TRBJ2-7; possible D gene TRBD1, 5 bases. CDR1 MNHEY and CDR2 SVGAGI come from the germline V gene. The CDR3 totals 14 residues. The germline V and J ends were trimmed by 0 bases and 2 bases, with 8 bases remaining between them.